This TCR beta chain was recorded in a study of identical twins. Trimming removed 10 bases from V and 3 bases from J, with 13 bases in between. The CDR3 sequence is 12 residues long. Germline CDR1 and CDR2: MNHNY and SVGAGI (reference sequence). MiXCR, run by TCRdb on the 5' RACE reads, gives a single entry per CDR3 protein. The repertoire holds fewer than 900,000 distinct CDR3 sequences, with 15% to 20% as singletons. Notes on the study in general: Cord blood beta clonotypes present at high abundance carried fewer insertions; no such pattern appeared in memory repertoires.

Remarks on this clonotype: Its matching antigen is unknown.

This same sample was also taken into another study, of T cells expressing NK-cell markers.

Sequencing was performed on PBMCs. The chain uses TRBV6-6 and TRBJ2-7; D is unclear. The clonotype comes from a woman in her late teens or twenties in good health. The CDR3 DNA reads TGTGCCACCTCCCGGTCGTTCTACGAGCAGTACTTC. Translating gives CATSRSFYEQYF.